The clone carrying this T cell receptor beta chain showed up just a few times. Repertoires were generated with immunoSEQ multiplex PCR, while TCRdb's copy carries only in-frame clones and drops some. The sample carries 40,000 to 50,000 clones, just over 70% recorded once. This sample was included in a study of control samples from healthy donors and cancer patients. CDR3 length: 13 amino acids. Deletions cut 4 bases from V and 7 bases from J, with 11 bases between. Per germline, CDR1 LGHDT and CDR2 YNNKEL (reference sequence). The receptor was isolated from a male donor with melanoma. The sequencing input was formalin-fixed, paraffin-embedded tissue. The chain recombines TRBV3-1 (or the pseudogene TRBV3-2) with TRBJ2-4; D may be TRBD2 (5 bases). The CDR3: CASSPSGWNIQYF. In nucleotides, the CDR3 is TGTGCCAGCAGCCCTTCGGGATGGAACATTCAGTACTTC.